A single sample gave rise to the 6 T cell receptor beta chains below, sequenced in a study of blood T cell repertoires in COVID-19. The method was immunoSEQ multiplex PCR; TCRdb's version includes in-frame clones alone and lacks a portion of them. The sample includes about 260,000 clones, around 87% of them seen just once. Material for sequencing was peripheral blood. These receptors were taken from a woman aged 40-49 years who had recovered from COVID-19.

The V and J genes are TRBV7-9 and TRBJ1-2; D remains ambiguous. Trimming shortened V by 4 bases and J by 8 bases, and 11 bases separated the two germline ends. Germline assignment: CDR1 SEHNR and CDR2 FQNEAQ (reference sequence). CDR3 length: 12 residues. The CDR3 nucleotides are TGTGCCAGCAGCTCGTCAGGCGTCGGCTACACCTTC. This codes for CASSSSGVGYTF. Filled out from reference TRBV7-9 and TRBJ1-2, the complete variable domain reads DTGVSQNPRHKITKRGQNVTFRCDPISEHNRLYWYRQTLGQGPEFLTYFQNEAQLEKSRLLSDRFSAERPKGSFSTLEIQRTEQGDSAMYLCASSSSGVGYTFGSGTRLTVV.

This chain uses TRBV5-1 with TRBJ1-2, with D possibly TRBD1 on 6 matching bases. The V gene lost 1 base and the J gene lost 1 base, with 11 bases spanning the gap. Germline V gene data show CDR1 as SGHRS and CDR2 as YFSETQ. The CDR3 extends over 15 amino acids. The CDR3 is CASSLRPGVNYGYTF. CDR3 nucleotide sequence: TGCGCCAGCAGCTTGAGGCCAGGGGTTAACTATGGCTACACCTTC.

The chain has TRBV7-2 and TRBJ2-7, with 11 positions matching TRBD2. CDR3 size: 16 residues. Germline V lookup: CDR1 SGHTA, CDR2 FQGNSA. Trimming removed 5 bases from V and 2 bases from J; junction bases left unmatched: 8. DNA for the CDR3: TGTGCCAGCAGCCGCCAAACTAGCGGGGGCACCTACGAGCAGTACTTC. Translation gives CASSRQTSGGTYEQYF.

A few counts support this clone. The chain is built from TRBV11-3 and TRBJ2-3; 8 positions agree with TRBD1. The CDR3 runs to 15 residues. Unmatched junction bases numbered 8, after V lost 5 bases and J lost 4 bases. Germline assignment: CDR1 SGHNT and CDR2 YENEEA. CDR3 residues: CASSQDGQGPDTQYF. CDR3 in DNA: TGTGCCAGCAGCCAAGATGGACAGGGTCCAGATACGCAGTATTTT.

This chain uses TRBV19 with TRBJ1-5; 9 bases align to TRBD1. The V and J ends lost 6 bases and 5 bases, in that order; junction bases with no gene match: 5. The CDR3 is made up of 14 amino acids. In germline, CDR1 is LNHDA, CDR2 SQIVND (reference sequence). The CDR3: CASRDGQGYQPQHF. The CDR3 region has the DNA TGTGCCAGTAGAGACGGACAGGGGTATCAGCCCCAGCATTTT. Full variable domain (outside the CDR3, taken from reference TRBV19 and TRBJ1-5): DGGITQSPKYLFRKEGQNVTLSCEQNLNHDAMYWYRQDPGQGLRLIYYSQIVNDFQKGDIAEGYSVSREKKESFPLTVTSAQKNPTAFYLCASRDGQGYQPQHFGDGTRLSIL.

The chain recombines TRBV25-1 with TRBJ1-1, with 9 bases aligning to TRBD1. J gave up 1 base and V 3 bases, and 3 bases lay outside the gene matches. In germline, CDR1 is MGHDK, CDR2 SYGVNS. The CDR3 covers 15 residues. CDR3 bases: TGTGCCAGCAGTGATAGACAGGGGGGGAACACTGAAGCTTTCTTT. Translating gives CASSDRQGGNTEAFF.